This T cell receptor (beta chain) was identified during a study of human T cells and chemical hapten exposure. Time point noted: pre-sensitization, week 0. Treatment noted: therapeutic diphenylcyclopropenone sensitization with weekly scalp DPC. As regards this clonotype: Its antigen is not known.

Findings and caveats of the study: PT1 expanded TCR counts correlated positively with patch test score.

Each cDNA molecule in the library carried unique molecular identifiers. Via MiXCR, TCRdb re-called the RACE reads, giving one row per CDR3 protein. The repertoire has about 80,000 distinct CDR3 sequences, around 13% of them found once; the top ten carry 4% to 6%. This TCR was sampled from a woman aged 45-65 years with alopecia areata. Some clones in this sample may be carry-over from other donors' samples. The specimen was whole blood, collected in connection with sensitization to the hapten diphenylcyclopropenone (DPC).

CDR3 sequence reads: CASSGRVADTQYF. As DNA, the CDR3 is TGTGCCAGCAGCGGGAGAGTAGCAGATACGCAGTATTTT. The V and J genes are TRBV6-2 or TRBV6-3 and TRBJ2-3, with a tentative D call TRBD2 (6 bases). The CDR3 length is 13 residues. CDR1 and CDR2 (germline): MNHEY, SVGEGT. V was pared by 6 bases and J by 4 bases, with 11 bases between.